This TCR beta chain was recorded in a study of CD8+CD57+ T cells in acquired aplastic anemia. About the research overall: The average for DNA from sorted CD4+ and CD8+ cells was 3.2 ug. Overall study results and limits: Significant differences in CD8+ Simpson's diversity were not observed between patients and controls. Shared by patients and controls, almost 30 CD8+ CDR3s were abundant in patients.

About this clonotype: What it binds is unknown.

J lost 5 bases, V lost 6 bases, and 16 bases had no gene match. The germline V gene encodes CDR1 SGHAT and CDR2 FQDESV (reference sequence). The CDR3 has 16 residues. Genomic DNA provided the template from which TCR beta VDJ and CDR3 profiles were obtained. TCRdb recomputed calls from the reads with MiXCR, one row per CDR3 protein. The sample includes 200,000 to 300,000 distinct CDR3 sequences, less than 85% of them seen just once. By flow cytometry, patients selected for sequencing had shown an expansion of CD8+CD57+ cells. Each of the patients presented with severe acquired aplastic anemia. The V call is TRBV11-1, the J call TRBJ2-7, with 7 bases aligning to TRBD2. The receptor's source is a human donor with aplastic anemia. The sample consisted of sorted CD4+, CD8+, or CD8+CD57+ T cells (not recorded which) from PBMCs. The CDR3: CASSPARGYRFNEQYF. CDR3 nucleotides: TGTGCCAGCAGTCCGGCGCGGGGGTACCGCTTCAACGAGCAGTACTTC.